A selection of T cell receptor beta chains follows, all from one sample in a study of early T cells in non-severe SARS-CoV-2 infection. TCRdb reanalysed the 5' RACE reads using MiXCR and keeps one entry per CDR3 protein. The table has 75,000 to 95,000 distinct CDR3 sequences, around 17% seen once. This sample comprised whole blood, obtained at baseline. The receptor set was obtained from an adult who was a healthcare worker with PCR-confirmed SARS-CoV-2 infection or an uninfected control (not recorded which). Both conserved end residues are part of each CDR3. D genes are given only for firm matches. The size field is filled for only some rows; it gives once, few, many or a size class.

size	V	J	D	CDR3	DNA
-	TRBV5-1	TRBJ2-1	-	CASSHSESSYNEQFF	TGCGCCAGCAGCCATAGCGAGAGCTCCTACAATGAGCAGTTCTTC
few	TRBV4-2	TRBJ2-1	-	CASSQDIWSHEQFF	TGTGCCAGCAGCCAAGATATATGGTCGCATGAGCAGTTCTTC
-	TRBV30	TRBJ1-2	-	CAWSVSSYYGYTF	TGTGCCTGGAGTGTCAGCAGCTACTATGGCTACACCTTC
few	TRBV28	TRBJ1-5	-	CASSLSGAPNQPQHF	TGTGCCAGCAGTTTAAGCGGCGCACCCAATCAGCCCCAGCATTTT
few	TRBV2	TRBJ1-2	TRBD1	CARRGQGKGGYTF	TGTGCCAGGAGGGGACAGGGAAAGGGCGGCTACACCTTC
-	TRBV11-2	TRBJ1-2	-	CASSPRPEWRNYGYTF	TGTGCCAGCAGCCCCCGGCCAGAGTGGAGGAACTATGGCTACACCTTC
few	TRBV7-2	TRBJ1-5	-	CASSVQGNQPQHF	TGTGCCAGCAGCGTACAGGGAAATCAGCCCCAGCATTTT
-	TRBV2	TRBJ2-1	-	CASSESPRGTGYNEQFF	TGTGCCAGCAGTGAAAGTCCACGCGGTACCGGCTACAATGAGCAGTTCTTC
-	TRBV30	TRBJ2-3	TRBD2	CAWRTSGSADTQYF	TGTGCCTGGAGGACTAGCGGGAGTGCAGATACGCAGTATTTT
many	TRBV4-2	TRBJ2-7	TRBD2	CASSRSSGRAGKQYF	TGTGCCAGCAGCCGGAGTAGCGGGAGGGCCGGCAAGCAGTACTTC
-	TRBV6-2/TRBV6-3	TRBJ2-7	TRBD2	CASSYKGLAGTEQYF	TGTGCCAGCAGTTACAAAGGACTAGCGGGAACCGAGCAGTACTTC